Listed below are T cell receptor beta chains from one sample, sequenced in a study of blood T cell repertoires in COVID-19. Profiling relied on immunoSEQ multiplex PCR, and the TCRdb table lists in-frame clones only, not all of them. The table includes a few hundred thousand clones, about 86% detected once. The sequenced material came from peripheral blood. The receptors were sampled from a person between 65 and 79 years old with COVID-19, enrolled during active disease. The CDR3 runs from the conserved cysteine through the conserved F or W. The order of the fields is clone size, V gene, J gene, D gene, CDR3 DNA, CDR3 protein. The D gene is left open where the match is weak. Expanded clones get a size class; other rows say once, few or many, or leave the size out.

>NA|TRBV6-4|TRBJ2-1|NA
TGTGCCAGCAGTGACAGCCACTCCTACAATGAGCAGTTCTTC
CASSDSHSYNEQFF
>NA|TRBV7-2|TRBJ2-7|NA
TGTGCCAGCAGCTTAGAGCCATCCACAGGGCGGTACTACGAGCAGTACTTC
CASSLEPSTGRYYEQYF
>NA|TRBV4-3|TRBJ2-1|TRBD1
TGCGCCAGCAGCCAAGAGGGACAGCCTTACAATGAGCAGTTCTTC
CASSQEGQPYNEQFF
>NA|TRBV6-5|TRBJ2-7|TRBD1
TGTGCCAGCAGTAGATATACAGGGGGGCCGTACGAGCAGTACTTC
CASSRYTGGPYEQYF
>NA|TRBV3-1/TRBV3-2|TRBJ1-2|NA
TGTGCCAGCAGCCACGCCAGGGTTAGCTATGGCTACACCTTC
CASSHARVSYGYTF
>NA|TRBV30|TRBJ1-2|TRBD1
TGTGCCTGGAGATATACAGGGGGCGCTACCTATGGCTACACCTTC
CAWRYTGGATYGYTF
>NA|TRBV27|TRBJ1-1|TRBD1
TGTGCCAGCAGTTATAAGGGGGCGCGCACTGAAGCTTTCTTT
CASSYKGARTEAFF
>NA|TRBV29-1|TRBJ1-1|NA
TGCAGCGTTGAAGTGGTTAGGGGACTGCACACTGAAGCTTTCTTT
CSVEVVRGLHTEAFF
>NA|TRBV27|TRBJ2-3|TRBD1
TGTGCCAGCAGTTTAAAACAGGGGTCCGCTTCGTATACGCAGTATTTT
CASSLKQGSASYTQYF
>NA|TRBV19|TRBJ2-7|NA
TGTGCCAGTAGTACTAAAATTTCCTACGAGCAGTACTTC
CASSTKISYEQYF
>NA|TRBV28|TRBJ1-4|NA
TGTGCCAGCAGTCCTGGGGGCAAGAATGAAAAACTGTTTTTT
CASSPGGKNEKLFF
>NA|TRBV5-5|TRBJ2-7|TRBD1
TGTGCCAGCAGCCACAGACAGGGGGCTTACGAGCAGTACTTC
CASSHRQGAYEQYF
>NA|TRBV4-3|TRBJ2-2|NA
TGCGCCAGCAGCCAATTCCCCCCGGTAGGGGGACGAACCGGGGAGCTGTTTTTT
CASSQFPPVGGRTGELFF
>NA|TRBV24-1|TRBJ2-5|TRBD1
TGTGCCACCAGTGCCCCCACCACCGGGACAGGGGGCCCGGGGACCCAGTACTTC
CATSAPTTGTGGPGTQYF
>few|TRBV7-8|TRBJ1-4|NA
TGTGCCAGCAGCACCGGGACGGGAGAGGGGAATGAAAAACTGTTTTTT
CASSTGTGEGNEKLFF
>NA|TRBV15|TRBJ1-1|NA
TGTGCCACCAGCAGAGATCGAATCCAGGGGCACACTGAAGCTTTCTTT
CATSRDRIQGHTEAFF
>NA|TRBV18|TRBJ1-5|TRBD1
TGTGCCAGCTCCCAGGACAGGGGGGACAATCAGCCCCAGCATTTT
CASSQDRGDNQPQHF
>NA|TRBV6-5|TRBJ1-4|NA
TGTGCCAGCAGTTACCGGGGAGACGGAGAAAAACTGTTTTTT
CASSYRGDGEKLFF
>NA|TRBV6-5|TRBJ1-2|NA
TGTGCCAGCGGAACCTATACAGGGAACTGGGCCTTC
CASGTYTGNWAF
>NA|TRBV28|TRBJ1-6|NA
TGTGCCAGCAGTTTGGACAACTCCTATAATTCACCCCTCCACTTT
CASSLDNSYNSPLHF
>NA|TRBV6-1|TRBJ2-1|TRBD2
TGTGCCAGCAGTGATAACCGCGGGGGGGCACCCAATGAGCAGTTCTTC
CASSDNRGGAPNEQFF
>few|TRBV5-1|TRBJ1-2|NA
TGCGCCAGCAGCTTGGATACAGGTCCGGCCTATGGCTACACCTTC
CASSLDTGPAYGYTF